This T cell receptor beta chain was sequenced during a study of blood T cells in healthy people across ages. Primed by a sample-barcoded 5' primer and a J-beta primer mix, a second PCR proceeded for about 6 to 11 cycles. TCRdb fed the 5' RACE reads into MiXCR, producing one record per CDR3 protein. The sample has fewer than 600,000 distinct CDR3 sequences; 25% to 35% are singletons. The V gene's germline CDR1 is SNHLY and CDR2 FYNNEI. The CDR3 totals 15 residues. This clonotype occurred a few times. Compared with germline, one end of the junction differs, possibly owing to a read error. The sample also formed part of further work on T cells of mothers and their children.

The J gene is TRBJ2-1, the V gene TRBV2, with a tentative D call TRBD2 (5 bases). The source of this sequence is a boy younger than 10 in good health. Sequencing was done on a sample of blood. CDR3 sequence reads: CASSDMRASYNEQLF. The CDR3 DNA sequence: TGTGCCAGCAGTGACATGCGGGCTTCCTACAATGAGCAGCTCTTC.